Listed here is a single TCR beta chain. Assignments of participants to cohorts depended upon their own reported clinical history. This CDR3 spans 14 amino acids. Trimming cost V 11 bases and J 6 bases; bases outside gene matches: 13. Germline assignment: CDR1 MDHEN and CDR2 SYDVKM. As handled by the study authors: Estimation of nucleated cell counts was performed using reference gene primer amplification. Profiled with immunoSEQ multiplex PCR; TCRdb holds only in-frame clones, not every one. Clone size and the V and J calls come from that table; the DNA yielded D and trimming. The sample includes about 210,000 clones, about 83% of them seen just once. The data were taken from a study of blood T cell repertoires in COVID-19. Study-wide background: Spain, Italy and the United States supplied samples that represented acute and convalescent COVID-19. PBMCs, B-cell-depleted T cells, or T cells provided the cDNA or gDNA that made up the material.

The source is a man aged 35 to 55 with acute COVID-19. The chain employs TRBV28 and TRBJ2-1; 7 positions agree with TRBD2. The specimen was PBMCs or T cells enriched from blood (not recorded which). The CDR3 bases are TGTGCCCACAGCGGGGCGGGACTTGGCAATGAGCAGTTCTTC. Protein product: CAHSGAGLGNEQFF.